This entry lists 11 T cell receptor beta chains sequenced from one sample in a study of CD8 T cells in Susac syndrome. The RNA input was 0.5 to 1 ug, and it was reverse transcribed with random hexamers. TCRdb ran MiXCR on the immunoSEQ multiplex PCR reads and lists one entry per CDR3 protein. The sample includes more than 150,000 distinct CDR3 sequences, approximately 95% seen only once; the top ten take 0.1% to 0.15%. Sample: CD4+ T cells from PBMCs. The receptors were gathered from a human donor with Susac syndrome.

The CDR3 DNA sequence: TGTGCCAGCAGTTGGACAGCCCAAGAGACCCAGTACTTC. Translated: CASSWTAQETQYF. The V and J genes are TRBV6-5 and TRBJ2-5; D is possibly TRBD1 (6 bases). The CDR3 is 13 residues long. Germline values: CDR1 MNHEY, CDR2 SVGAGI. V was clipped by 4 bases and J by 1 base, with 7 bases between them.

The chain's CDR3 is CASSSGTALQETQYF. As DNA, the CDR3 is TGTGCCAGCAGCTCTGGGACAGCCCTCCAAGAGACCCAGTACTTC. This chain joins TRBV7-8 and TRBJ2-5, with TRBD1 matching 7 bases. The germline gives CDR1 SGHVS, CDR2 FQNEAQ. With V trimmed by 4 bases and J by 1 base, 6 bases remained unmatched. The CDR3 runs to 15 residues.

V gene TRBV7-2 combines with J gene TRBJ2-1; the match to TRBD1 covers 8 bases. CDR1 and CDR2 (germline): SGHTA, FQGNSA. The CDR3 contains 15 residues. The J segment lost 8 bases and the V segment lost 5 bases, leaving 11 bases of the junction unmatched. DNA of the CDR3: TGTGCCAGCAGCCCCTCTGACAGGGGCAGAGATGAGCAGTTCTTC. This codes for CASSPSDRGRDEQFF.

V usage is TRBV5-5 and J usage is TRBJ2-5; no definite D call. Germline values: CDR1 SGHKS, CDR2 YYEKEE (reference sequence). V was cut by 5 bases and J by 4 bases, with 12 bases left in between. CDR3 length: 13 residues. CDR3 in DNA: TGTGCCAGCAGTGGCCTGAATCGAGAGACCCAGTACTTC. As protein: CASSGLNRETQYF.

The rearrangement links TRBV7-9 to TRBJ2-2; D is ambiguous. CDR1 and CDR2 from the germline V gene are SEHNR and FQNEAQ (reference sequence). The CDR3 runs 12 residues. V shed 6 bases and J shed 6 bases, with 8 bases lying between them. In DNA form, the CDR3 reads TGTGCCAGCAGTCCGTTTTCCGGGGAGCTGTTTTTT. It yields the protein CASSPFSGELFF.

The V gene is TRBV7-2, the J gene TRBJ2-5, with 11 bases lining up with TRBD2. The CDR3 is 15 residues long. The V segment lost 6 bases and the J segment 5 bases; nucleotides outside the gene matches: 8. CDR1 SGHTA and CDR2 FQGNSA come from the germline V gene. Here the CDR3 reads CASSLGLAVGETQYF. For the CDR3, the DNA is TGTGCCAGCAGTTTGGGACTAGCGGTAGGGGAGACCCAGTACTTC.

The J gene is TRBJ1-1, the V gene TRBV30; no definite D call. V was clipped by 0 bases and J by 8 bases, with 10 bases between them. CDR1 is GTSNPN and CDR2 is SVGIG in the germline V gene (reference sequence). The CDR3 loop spans 12 amino acids. CDR3 in amino acids: CAWSVIGGEAFF. The DNA for the CDR3 is TGTGCCTGGAGTGTAATCGGAGGGGAAGCTTTCTTT.

The chain employs TRBV27 and TRBJ2-1; D unresolved. This CDR3 region has 15 residues. From germline, CDR1 is MNHEY and CDR2 SMNVEV (reference sequence). The V gene lost 5 bases and the J gene lost 4 bases, with 15 bases spanning the gap. For the CDR3, the DNA is TGTGCCAGCAGTCCTACAGAAGCCTTATACAATGAGCAGTTCTTC. Translated: CASSPTEALYNEQFF.

This chain uses TRBV20-1 with TRBJ1-2; weak D call: TRBD1 (5 bases). Germline V gives CDR1 DFQATT, CDR2 SNEGSKA (reference sequence). Trimming pared 5 bases from V and 1 base from J, leaving 14 bases between. This CDR3 has 14 amino acids. CDR3 region: CSALGAGSNYGYTF. The CDR3 DNA follows: TGCAGTGCTTTAGGGGCAGGTAGTAACTATGGCTACACCTTC.

This sequence joins TRBV7-2 and TRBJ2-3, with D uncertain. Trimming cost V 10 bases and J 0 bases, with 17 bases left between them. This CDR3 is 15 amino acids long. Germline lookup yields CDR1 SGHTA and CDR2 FQGNSA. The CDR3 loop is CATLSMRSSTDTQYF. CDR3 bases: TGTGCCACCCTAAGCATGCGGTCTAGCACAGATACGCAGTATTTT.

J is TRBJ1-5 and V is TRBV3-1; D unclear. V shed 1 base and J shed 6 bases, with 10 bases lying between them. The CDR3 length is 14 residues. Germline CDR1 reads LGHDT; CDR2 reads YNNKEL (reference sequence). The CDR3 here is CASSQGVGSQPQHF. The CDR3 DNA sequence: TGTGCCAGCAGCCAAGGCGTCGGATCTCAGCCCCAGCATTTT. Looking up the rest from reference TRBV3-1 and TRBJ1-5 gives the full variable domain: DTAVSQTPKYLVTQMGNDKSIKCEQNLGHDTMYWYKQDSKKFLKIMFSYNNKELIINETVPNRFSPKSPDKAHLNLHINSLELGDSAVYFCASSQGVGSQPQHFGDGTRLSIL.